This is a list of T cell receptor beta chains from one sample in a study of blood T cell repertoires in COVID-19. The table came from immunoSEQ multiplex PCR; TCRdb's copy has only in-frame clones and leaves some out. The sample includes more than 100,000 clones, about four fifths of them seen just once. The sample comprised peripheral blood. All receptors derive from a woman aged 55-70 years with active or convalescent COVID-19. CDR3s include the opening cysteine and the closing phenylalanine or tryptophan. The D gene is left open where the match is weak. Not all rows give a size; the values are once, few, many and, for expanded clones, a class.

v_gene,j_gene,abundance,d_gene,CDR3nt,CDR3aa
TRBV9,TRBJ1-6,NA,TRBD1,TGTGCCAGCAGCGTAGGGGCAGGGGGTGATTCACCCCTCCACTTT,CASSVGAGGDSPLHF
TRBV6-2/TRBV6-3,TRBJ1-5,NA,TRBD1,TGTGCCAGCAGTTATCTTGGGGACAGGGGGTATAGCAATCAGCCCCAGCATTTT,CASSYLGDRGYSNQPQHF
TRBV7-3,TRBJ2-2,once,TRBD2,TGTGCCAGCAGCTTAGGGGGGGCTAGCGGGAGCGACACCGGGGAGCTGTTTTTT,CASSLGGASGSDTGELFF
TRBV3-1/TRBV3-2,TRBJ1-1,NA,NA,TGTGCCAGCAGCCCAAATACAGGGACCAACGCTGAAGCTTTCTTT,CASSPNTGTNAEAFF
TRBV5-6,TRBJ1-6,NA,TRBD1,TGTGCCAGCAGCCCCGGACAGGGACGTTCCTCCTATAATTCACCCCTCCACTTT,CASSPGQGRSSYNSPLHF
TRBV5-1,TRBJ2-6,NA,NA,TGCGCCAGCAGCTACATGACTAGGTCACTCACCTCTGGGGCCAACGTCCTGACTTTC,CASSYMTRSLTSGANVLTF
TRBV19,TRBJ1-5,many,TRBD1,TGTGCCAGTAGTTCCGGGACCACAGGGGGTCAGCCCCAGCATTTT,CASSSGTTGGQPQHF
TRBV12-3/TRBV12-4,TRBJ2-3,NA,TRBD1,TGTGCCAGCACCGAGAGGGACAGGAGAACGCAGTATTTT,CASTERDRRTQYF
TRBV18,TRBJ2-3,NA,NA,TGTGCCAGCTCAACCACCCGGGCAGATACGCAGTATTTT,CASSTTRADTQYF
TRBV3-1/TRBV3-2,TRBJ1-2,NA,TRBD1,TGTGCCAGCAGCCAAGATACCCGGGACAGGGGGAATGGCTACACCTTC,CASSQDTRDRGNGYTF
TRBV2,TRBJ2-5,NA,NA,TGTGCCAGCAGTGGGGGCGTAGGCCAAGAGACCCAGTACTTC,CASSGGVGQETQYF
TRBV9,TRBJ2-1,NA,TRBD2,TGTGCCAGCAGCGTAGAGCTAGCGGGAGGCCCGTTCTTC,CASSVELAGGPFF
TRBV28,TRBJ1-1,NA,NA,TGTGCCAGCAGTTTAATAATTTCCCGGACAACCGCCAACACTGAAGCTTTCTTT,CASSLIISRTTANTEAFF
TRBV29-1,TRBJ1-3,NA,NA,TGCAGCGTTATAGGGGCATCCGAGAACGCCATATATTTT,CSVIGASENAIYF
TRBV5-1,TRBJ1-2,once,NA,TGCGCCAGCAGCTCCAGCGTCGGTGGCTACACCTTC,CASSSSVGGYTF
TRBV10-2,TRBJ2-1,NA,NA,TGCGCCAGCAGTGATCACCGGGGGTACAATGAGCAGTTCTTC,CASSDHRGYNEQFF
TRBV3-1/TRBV3-2,TRBJ1-2,NA,TRBD1,TGTGCCAGCAGCCCTGGGACAGTAAACTATGGCTACACCTTC,CASSPGTVNYGYTF
TRBV29-1,TRBJ2-5,NA,NA,TGCAGCGTGGTATCAGGGTCAGAGACCCAGTACTTC,CSVVSGSETQYF
TRBV28,TRBJ1-5,NA,NA,TGTGCCAGCAGTACATCTATTAGGGGAGGGGACCAGCCCCAGCATTTT,CASSTSIRGGDQPQHF
TRBV29-1,TRBJ2-2,NA,NA,TGCAGCGTTGAGCGGGTAAACACCGGGGAGCTGTTTTTT,CSVERVNTGELFF
TRBV27,TRBJ2-3,NA,TRBD2,TGTGCCAGCAGTAGCTGGGGGGGAGATACGCAGTATTTT,CASSSWGGDTQYF
TRBV23-1,TRBJ1-4,NA,NA,TGCGCCAGCAGTCAATCAGGAGTGGGGCCAGCCTCTAATGAAAAACTGTTTTTT,CASSQSGVGPASNEKLFF
TRBV5-6,TRBJ2-5,NA,TRBD2,TGTGCCAGCAGCGTGGGACTAGCGGGGGGCGGGAGGTCAGAGACCCAGTACTTC,CASSVGLAGGGRSETQYF
TRBV10-2,TRBJ1-5,NA,TRBD1,TGCGCCAGCAGTTCGGACAGGGTCAATCAGCCCCAGCATTTT,CASSSDRVNQPQHF
TRBV30,TRBJ2-3,NA,NA,TGTGCCTGGAGTTCGACTGGTGTGGCAGATACGCAGTATTTT,CAWSSTGVADTQYF
TRBV6-2/TRBV6-3,TRBJ1-2,NA,NA,TGTGCCAGCAGTTCCCTCCAGGGGCGCGACGGCTACACCTTC,CASSSLQGRDGYTF
TRBV7-3,TRBJ2-2,NA,TRBD1,TGTGCCAGCAGCGTCGGGACAGGATCGGCCGGGGAGCTGTTTTTT,CASSVGTGSAGELFF
TRBV19,TRBJ2-3,NA,TRBD2,TGTGCCAGTAGTCCGCCGGGACTAGCGGGAGCAGATACGCAGTATTTT,CASSPPGLAGADTQYF
TRBV30,TRBJ2-3,NA,TRBD2,TGTGCCTGGAGTGCCGGGACTAGCGGGGCTCTCACAGATACGCAGTATTTT,CAWSAGTSGALTDTQYF
TRBV10-3,TRBJ2-1,NA,TRBD2,TGTGCCATCAGTCCCTCGGGGGGGAGGGCTCCCAATGAGCAGTTCTTC,CAISPSGGRAPNEQFF
TRBV24-1,TRBJ1-2,NA,NA,TGTGCCACCAGTGATCGGGGGGTGGTCTTGGGCTACACCTTC,CATSDRGVVLGYTF
TRBV30,TRBJ1-1,NA,NA,TGTGCCTGGACCCGGCCCGGGGGAAGGGGAACTGAAGCTTTCTTT,CAWTRPGGRGTEAFF
TRBV5-6,TRBJ1-1,NA,NA,TGTGCCAGCAGCCAGAGAGTCTCGGGAGGGACTGAAGCTTTCTTT,CASSQRVSGGTEAFF
TRBV5-1,TRBJ1-2,NA,NA,TGCGCCAGCAGCGTGACGCGGGAGAGCTACACCTTC,CASSVTRESYTF
TRBV28,TRBJ1-6,NA,NA,TGTGCCAGCAGTTTTGGGCAGGGGATTCGAACGGGTAATTCACCCCTCCACTTT,CASSFGQGIRTGNSPLHF
TRBV5-1,TRBJ1-1,once,NA,TGCGCCAGCAGCCAAACGCGGGGATTAGAAGCTGAAGCTTTCTTT,CASSQTRGLEAEAFF
TRBV5-1,TRBJ2-7,NA,TRBD1,TGCGCCAGCAGGGGGCAGGGGGCTATGTCCTACGAGCAGTACTTC,CASRGQGAMSYEQYF
TRBV2,TRBJ1-5,few,NA,TGTGCCAGCAGTGATCAGTATAGCAATCAGCCCCAGCATTTT,CASSDQYSNQPQHF
TRBV6-5,TRBJ1-5,NA,NA,TGTGCCAGCAGTCCCGAGGACAGCAGAAATCAGCCCCAGCATTTT,CASSPEDSRNQPQHF
TRBV15,TRBJ1-1,NA,NA,TGTGCCACCAGCAGCAGGGGAAGGAGCACTGAAGCTTTCTTT,CATSSRGRSTEAFF
TRBV18,TRBJ2-5,NA,TRBD2,TGTGCCAGCTCACCGCTAGCGGGGGCTCGAGAGACCCAGTACTTC,CASSPLAGARETQYF
TRBV28,TRBJ2-1,NA,TRBD2,TGTGCCAGCTGGTTTCCTTCCCGGGAGCGTCGGGGGGTGGGGCGGGAGAACAATGAGCAGTTCTTC,CASWFPSRERRGVGRENNEQFF
TRBV5-1,TRBJ2-7,once,TRBD2,TGCGCCAGCAGCTTGAGCGGGACTTTCTACGAGCAGTACTTC,CASSLSGTFYEQYF
TRBV4-3,TRBJ1-2,NA,NA,TGCGCCAGCAGCCAAGGCCCCGACTCACGGATCTATGGCTACACCTTC,CASSQGPDSRIYGYTF